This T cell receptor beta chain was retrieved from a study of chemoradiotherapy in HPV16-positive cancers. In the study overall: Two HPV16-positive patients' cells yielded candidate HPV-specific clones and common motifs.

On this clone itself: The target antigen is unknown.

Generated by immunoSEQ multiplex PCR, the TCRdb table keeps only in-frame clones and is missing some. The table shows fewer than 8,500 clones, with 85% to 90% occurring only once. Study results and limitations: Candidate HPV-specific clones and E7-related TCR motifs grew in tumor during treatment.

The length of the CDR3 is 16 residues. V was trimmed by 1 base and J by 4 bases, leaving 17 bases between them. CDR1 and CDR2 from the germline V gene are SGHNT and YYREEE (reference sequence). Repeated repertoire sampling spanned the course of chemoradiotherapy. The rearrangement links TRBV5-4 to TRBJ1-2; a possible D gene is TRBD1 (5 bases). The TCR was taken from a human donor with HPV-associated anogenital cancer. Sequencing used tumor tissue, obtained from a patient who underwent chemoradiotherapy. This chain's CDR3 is CASSLYSGAQGYGYTF. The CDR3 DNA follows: TGTGCCAGCAGCTTGTACAGTGGGGCGCAGGGCTATGGCTACACCTTC.